The source of this TCR beta chain is a study of early T cells in non-severe SARS-CoV-2 infection (dated by TCRdb to about 2021). Concerning the study at large: Because TCR sequencing relied on bulk RNA taken from unsorted whole blood, pairing of alpha and beta chains was not possible. Overall study results and their limits: VDJdb matching was skewed toward anti-spike CD8 responses and likely underestimated virus-specific expansions by missing private and CD4 specificities.

A case-control design nested within a healthcare worker cohort in London, UK, was used, with weekly nasopharyngeal swab PCR tests and blood sampling performed. Healthcare workers were recruited during the week of the UK lockdown, between 23 and 31 March 2020, and followed weekly for up to roughly 15 weeks. In regard to this clonotype: Its antigen specificity is not known. The record has no base qualities; no much larger clone is one base away.

Cut back by 6 bases and 6 bases, the V and J ends lie 8 bases apart. The germline V gene (reference sequence) gives CDR1 as LNHDA and CDR2 as SQIVND. The cysteine opens and the phenylalanine closes a CDR3 of 12 amino acids. Solely the CDR3 DNA is kept, with 36 bases framed from the first base. Receptors were amplified or captured by 5' RACE. These reads were obtained on a NextSeq 500. Unique molecular identifiers were attached to individual cDNA molecules in the TCR library protocol so that sequencing error and PCR bias could be corrected. Both TCR alpha and beta chains were sequenced, and tight co-correlation was observed between alpha and beta sequence abundances in each sample. The published analysis was carried out like this. Decombinator V4 was used to annotate TCR sequences for V gene, J gene and CDR3. TCRs were defined as expanded if a significant change between any two time points was detected under a Poisson model with p below 0.0001. Abundances of TCRs were expressed as counts per million after normalisation to the total number of TCRs sequenced in each sample. MAIT TCRs were defined by TRAV1-2 paired with TRAJ12, TRAJ20 or TRAJ33, and iNKT TCRs by TRAV10 paired with TRAJ18. VDJdb, accessed 1 November 2021, was searched for CMV, EBV and SARS-CoV-2 annotated TCRs, excluding TCRs annotated for multiple antigens. In-frame beta chains were kept once TCRdb had trimmed the public reads at Q25 with fastp and called clones with MiXCR. One record per CDR3 amino acid sequence lists the most common genes and DNA. Clone size and V and J calls follow TCRdb, not the original study. In all, the sample holds around 40,000 distinct CDR3 sequences, and roughly 6% of those were seen once. Around 6.3% of the sample is held by the ten biggest clonotypes.

In this chain, TRBV19 is recombined with TRBJ2-2; the D segment cannot be called with confidence. The origin of this receptor is an adult who was a healthcare worker with PCR-confirmed SARS-CoV-2 infection or an uninfected control (not recorded which). The sequenced sample was whole blood. The CDR3 protein: CASRRVSGELFF. The DNA reads TGTGCCAGTAGAAGGGTGTCCGGGGAGCTGTTTTTT.